Below, one T cell receptor beta chain is given with its context. Its antigen is still unknown. This sample is drawn from a study of T cell clones after liver transplantation. Study-wide background: In this trial, immunosuppression withdrawal was attempted within 2 years of liver transplant. Three of the eight recipients were HCV-positive; the rest had non-autoimmune, non-viral transplant indications.

The CDR3 totals 17 residues. The V gene lost 4 bases and the J gene lost 0 bases, with 15 bases spanning the gap. Points from the study as a whole: A significant post-transplant drop in circulating graft-donor-reactive CD4 TCRbeta sequences occurred in most of the 8 subjects.

Produced via immunoSEQ multiplex PCR; TCRdb's table is partial and in-frame only. Of roughly 80,000 clones listed, around 78% are singletons. CD3+CD4+ and CD3+CD8+ cells were FACS-sorted from thawed unstimulated PBMCs. The material sequenced was CD4+ T cells from blood, taken at the 22-month timepoint. The gene calls are TRBV23-1 and TRBJ2-2; D gene unclear. TRBV23-1 is an ORF for which the function is uncertain. The receptor was isolated from a human patient who received a liver transplant. The T cells may partly be graft donor cells. CDR3: CASSLFPSVSNTGELFF. The CDR3 bases are TGCGCCAGCAGTCTCTTTCCCTCAGTGTCGAACACCGGGGAGCTGTTTTTT.